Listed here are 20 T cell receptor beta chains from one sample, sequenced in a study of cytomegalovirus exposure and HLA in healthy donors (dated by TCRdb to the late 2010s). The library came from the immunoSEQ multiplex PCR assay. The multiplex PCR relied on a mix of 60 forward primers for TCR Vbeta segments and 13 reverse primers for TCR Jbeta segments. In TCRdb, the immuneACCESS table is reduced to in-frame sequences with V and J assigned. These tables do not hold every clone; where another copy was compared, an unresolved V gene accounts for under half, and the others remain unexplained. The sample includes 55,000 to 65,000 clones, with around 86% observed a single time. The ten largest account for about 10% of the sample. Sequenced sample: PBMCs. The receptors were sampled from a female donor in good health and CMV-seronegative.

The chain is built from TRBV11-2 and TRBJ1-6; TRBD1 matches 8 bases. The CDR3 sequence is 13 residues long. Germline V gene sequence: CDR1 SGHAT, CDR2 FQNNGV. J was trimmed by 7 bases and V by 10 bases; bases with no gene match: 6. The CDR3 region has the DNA TGTGCCATTGGACAGGGTTTGAATTCACCCCTCCACTTT. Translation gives CAIGQGLNSPLHF.

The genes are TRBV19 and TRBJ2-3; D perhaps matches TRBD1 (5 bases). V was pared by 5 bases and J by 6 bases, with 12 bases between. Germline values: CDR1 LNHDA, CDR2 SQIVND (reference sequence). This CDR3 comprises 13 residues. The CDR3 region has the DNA TGTGCCAGTAGTGACCAGGGTAGGGATACGCAGTATTTT. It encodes CASSDQGRDTQYF.

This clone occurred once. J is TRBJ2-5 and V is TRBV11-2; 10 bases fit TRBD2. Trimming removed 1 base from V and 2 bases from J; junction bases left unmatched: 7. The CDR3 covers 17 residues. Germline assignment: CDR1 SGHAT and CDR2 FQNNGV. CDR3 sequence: CASSLGVLAGGQETQYF. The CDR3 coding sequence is TGTGCCAGCAGCTTAGGGGTGTTAGCGGGGGGTCAAGAGACCCAGTACTTC.

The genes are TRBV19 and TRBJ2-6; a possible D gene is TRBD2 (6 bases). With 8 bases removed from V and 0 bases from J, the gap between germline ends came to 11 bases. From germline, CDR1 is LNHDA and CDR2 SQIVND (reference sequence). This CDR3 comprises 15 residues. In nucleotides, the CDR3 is TGTGCCAGTTCGCGGGGAAACTCTGGGGCCAACGTCCTGACTTTC. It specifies CASSRGNSGANVLTF.

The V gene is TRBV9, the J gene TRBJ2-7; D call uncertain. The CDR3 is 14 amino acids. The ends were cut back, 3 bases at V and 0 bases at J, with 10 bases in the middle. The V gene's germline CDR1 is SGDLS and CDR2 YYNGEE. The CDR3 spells CASSAQRSSYEQYF. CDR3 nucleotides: TGTGCCAGCAGCGCCCAGAGGAGCTCCTACGAGCAGTACTTC.

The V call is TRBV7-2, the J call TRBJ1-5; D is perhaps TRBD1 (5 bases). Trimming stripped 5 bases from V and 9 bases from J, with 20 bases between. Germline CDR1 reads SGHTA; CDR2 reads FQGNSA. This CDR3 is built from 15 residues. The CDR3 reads CASSAAGTGERPQHF. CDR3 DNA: TGTGCCAGCAGCGCGGCCGGGACTGGGGAGCGGCCCCAGCATTTT.

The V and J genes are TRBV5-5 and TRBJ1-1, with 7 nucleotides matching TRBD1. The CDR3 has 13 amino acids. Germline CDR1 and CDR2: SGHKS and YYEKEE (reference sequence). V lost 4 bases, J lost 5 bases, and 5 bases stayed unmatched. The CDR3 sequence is CASSLGQWTEAFF. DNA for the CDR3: TGTGCCAGCAGCCTGGGACAGTGGACTGAAGCTTTCTTT.

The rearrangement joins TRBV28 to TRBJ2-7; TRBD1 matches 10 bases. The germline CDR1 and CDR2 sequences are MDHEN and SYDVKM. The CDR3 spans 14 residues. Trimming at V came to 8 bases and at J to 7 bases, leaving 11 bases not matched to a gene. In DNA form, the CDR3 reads TGTGCCAGCTTCCCGGGACAGGGGACGGGGGAGCAGTACTTC. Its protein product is CASFPGQGTGEQYF.

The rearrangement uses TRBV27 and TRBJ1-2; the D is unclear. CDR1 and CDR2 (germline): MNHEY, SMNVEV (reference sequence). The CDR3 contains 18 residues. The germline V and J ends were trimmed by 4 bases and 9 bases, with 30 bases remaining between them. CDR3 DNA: TGTGCCAGCAGTTCATCTATAAGGAGGCCGCGAGCCCTTTTCAGCTACACCTTC. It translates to CASSSSIRRPRALFSYTF.

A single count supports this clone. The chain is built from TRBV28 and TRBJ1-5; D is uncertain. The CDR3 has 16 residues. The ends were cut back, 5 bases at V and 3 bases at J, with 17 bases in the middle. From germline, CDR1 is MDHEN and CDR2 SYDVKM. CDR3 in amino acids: CASSTLHVQDNQPQHF. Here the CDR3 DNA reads TGTGCCAGCAGTACCCTCCACGTACAAGACAATCAGCCCCAGCATTTT.

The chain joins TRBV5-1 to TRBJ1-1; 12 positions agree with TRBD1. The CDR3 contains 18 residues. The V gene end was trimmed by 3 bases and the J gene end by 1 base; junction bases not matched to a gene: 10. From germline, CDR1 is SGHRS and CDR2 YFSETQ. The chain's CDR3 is CASSWPRDRGLANTEAFF. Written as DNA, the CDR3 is TGCGCCAGCAGCTGGCCCCGGGACAGGGGGCTGGCGAACACTGAAGCTTTCTTT.

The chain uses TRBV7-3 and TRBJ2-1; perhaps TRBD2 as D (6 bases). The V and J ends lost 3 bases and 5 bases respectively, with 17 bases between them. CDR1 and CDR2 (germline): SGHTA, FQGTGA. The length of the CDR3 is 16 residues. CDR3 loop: CASSFEGLPGDNEQFF. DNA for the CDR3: TGTGCCAGCAGCTTCGAGGGACTCCCCGGGGACAATGAGCAGTTCTTC.

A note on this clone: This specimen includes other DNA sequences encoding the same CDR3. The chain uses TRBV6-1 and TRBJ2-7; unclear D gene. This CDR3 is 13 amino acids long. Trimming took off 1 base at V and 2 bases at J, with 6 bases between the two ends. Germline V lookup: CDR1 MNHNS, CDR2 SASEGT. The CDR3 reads CASSEGRAYEQYF. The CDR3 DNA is TGTGCCAGCAGTGAAGGACGGGCCTACGAGCAGTACTTC.

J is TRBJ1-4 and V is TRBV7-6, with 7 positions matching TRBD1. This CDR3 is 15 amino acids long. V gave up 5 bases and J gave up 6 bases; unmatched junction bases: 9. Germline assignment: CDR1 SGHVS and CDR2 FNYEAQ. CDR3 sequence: CASSLGTVGDEKLFF. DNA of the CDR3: TGTGCCAGCAGCCTCGGGACAGTAGGGGATGAAAAACTGTTTTTT.

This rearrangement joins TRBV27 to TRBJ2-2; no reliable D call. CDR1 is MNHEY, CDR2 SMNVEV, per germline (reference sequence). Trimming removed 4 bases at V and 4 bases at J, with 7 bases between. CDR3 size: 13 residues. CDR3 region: CASSSTGTGELFF. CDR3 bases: TGTGCCAGCAGTTCGACGGGCACCGGGGAGCTGTTTTTT.

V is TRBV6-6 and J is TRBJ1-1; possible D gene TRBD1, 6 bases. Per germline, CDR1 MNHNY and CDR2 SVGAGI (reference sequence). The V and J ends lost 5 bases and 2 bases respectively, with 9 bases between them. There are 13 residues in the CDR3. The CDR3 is CASSRRGNTEAFF. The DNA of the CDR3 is TGTGCCAGCAGTCGCAGGGGCAACACTGAAGCTTTCTTT.

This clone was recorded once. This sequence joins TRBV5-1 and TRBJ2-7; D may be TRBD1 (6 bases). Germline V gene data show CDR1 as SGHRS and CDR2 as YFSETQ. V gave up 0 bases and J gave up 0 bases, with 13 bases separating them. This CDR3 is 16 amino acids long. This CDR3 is CASSLGVGANSYEQYF. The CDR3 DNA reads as TGCGCCAGCAGCTTGGGAGTGGGGGCTAACTCCTACGAGCAGTACTTC.

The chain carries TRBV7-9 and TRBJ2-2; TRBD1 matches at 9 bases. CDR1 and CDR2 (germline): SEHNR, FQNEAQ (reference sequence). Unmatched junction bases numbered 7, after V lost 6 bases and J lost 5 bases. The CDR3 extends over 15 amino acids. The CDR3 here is CASRRGQGKTGELFF. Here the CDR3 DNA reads TGTGCCAGCAGGCGAGGACAGGGGAAGACCGGGGAGCTGTTTTTT.

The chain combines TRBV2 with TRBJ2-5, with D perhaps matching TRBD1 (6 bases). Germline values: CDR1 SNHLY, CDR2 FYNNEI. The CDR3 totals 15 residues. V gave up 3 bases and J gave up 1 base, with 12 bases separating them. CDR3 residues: CASSEQGIVQETQYF. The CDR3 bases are TGTGCCAGCAGTGAGCAGGGGATTGTCCAAGAGACCCAGTACTTC.

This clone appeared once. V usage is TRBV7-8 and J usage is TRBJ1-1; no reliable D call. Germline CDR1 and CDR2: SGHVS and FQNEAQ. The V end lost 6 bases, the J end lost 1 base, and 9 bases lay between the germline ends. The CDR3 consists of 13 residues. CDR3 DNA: TGTGCCAGCAGTTTTACAGAGAACACTGAAGCTTTCTTT. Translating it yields CASSFTENTEAFF.